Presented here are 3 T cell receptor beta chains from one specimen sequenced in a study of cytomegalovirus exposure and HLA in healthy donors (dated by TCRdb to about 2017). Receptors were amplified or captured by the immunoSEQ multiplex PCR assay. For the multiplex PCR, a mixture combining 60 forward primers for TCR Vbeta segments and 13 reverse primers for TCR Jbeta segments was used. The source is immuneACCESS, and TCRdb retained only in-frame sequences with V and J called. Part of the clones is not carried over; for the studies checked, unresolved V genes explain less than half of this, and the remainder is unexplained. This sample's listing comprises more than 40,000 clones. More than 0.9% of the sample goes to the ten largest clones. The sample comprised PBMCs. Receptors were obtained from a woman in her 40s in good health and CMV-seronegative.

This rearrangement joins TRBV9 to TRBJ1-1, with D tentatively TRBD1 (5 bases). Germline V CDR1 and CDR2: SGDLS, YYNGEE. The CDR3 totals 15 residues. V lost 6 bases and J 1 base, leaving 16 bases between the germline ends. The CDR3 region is CASTSGGWGNTEAFF. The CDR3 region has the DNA TGTGCCAGCACCTCCGGGGGGTGGGGGAACACTGAAGCTTTCTTT.

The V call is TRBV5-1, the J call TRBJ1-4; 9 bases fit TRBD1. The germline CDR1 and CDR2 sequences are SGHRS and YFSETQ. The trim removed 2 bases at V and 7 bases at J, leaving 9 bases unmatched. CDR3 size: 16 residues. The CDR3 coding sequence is TGCGCCAGCAGCTTATTGCCGGGACAGGGAGGTGAAAAACTGTTTTTT. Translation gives CASSLLPGQGGEKLFF. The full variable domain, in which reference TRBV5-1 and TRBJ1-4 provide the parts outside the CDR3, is KAGVTQTPRYLIKTRGQQVTLSCSPISGHRSVSWYQQTPGQGLQFLFEYFSETQRNKGNFPGRFSGRQFSNSRSEMNVSTLELGDSALYLCASSLLPGQGGEKLFFGSGTQLSVL.

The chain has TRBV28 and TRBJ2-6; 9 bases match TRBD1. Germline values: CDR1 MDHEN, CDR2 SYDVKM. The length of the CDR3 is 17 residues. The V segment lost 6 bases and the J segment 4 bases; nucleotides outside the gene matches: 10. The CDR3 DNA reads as TGTGCCAGCAGGCTCCTTACAGGGGGCCCCGGGGCCAACGTCCTGACTTTC. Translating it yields CASRLLTGGPGANVLTF.